A single T cell receptor (beta chain) is shown here with its context. Cohort placement rested on clinical history that participants reported themselves. These data originate in a study of blood T cell repertoires in COVID-19. Across the study: Sites in the United States, Italy and Spain provided acute and convalescent COVID-19 samples. The analysed material was cDNA or gDNA that came from T cells, B-cell-depleted T cells, or PBMCs.

CDR1 MDHEN and CDR2 SYDVKM come from the germline V gene. The CDR3 consists of 14 residues. V lost 3 bases and J lost 3; bases outside the gene matches: 5. Study processing details: Amplified reference gene primers provided the basis for estimating nucleated cell counts. Only in-frame clones appear in the TCRdb table, and some are missing; sequencing was by immunoSEQ multiplex PCR. V, J and clone size are taken as reported in that table, and D and trimming were inferred from the DNA itself. The sample contains around 320,000 clones, nearly 90% of which appear only once. Sequenced input: PBMCs or T cells enriched from blood (not recorded which). The rearrangement uses TRBV28 and TRBJ2-7, with 7 bases that match TRBD1. This receptor was identified in a woman between 18 and 29 years old with acute COVID-19. CDR3: CASSFGQDNYEQYF. The DNA for the CDR3 is TGTGCCAGCAGTTTTGGACAGGATAACTACGAGCAGTACTTC. Full variable domain (missing parts from reference TRBV28 and TRBJ2-7): DVKVTQSSRYLVKRTGEKVFLECVQDMDHENMFWYRQDPGLGLRLIYFSYDVKMKEKGDIPEGYSVSREKKERFSLILESASTNQTSMYLCASSFGQDNYEQYFGPGTRLTVT.